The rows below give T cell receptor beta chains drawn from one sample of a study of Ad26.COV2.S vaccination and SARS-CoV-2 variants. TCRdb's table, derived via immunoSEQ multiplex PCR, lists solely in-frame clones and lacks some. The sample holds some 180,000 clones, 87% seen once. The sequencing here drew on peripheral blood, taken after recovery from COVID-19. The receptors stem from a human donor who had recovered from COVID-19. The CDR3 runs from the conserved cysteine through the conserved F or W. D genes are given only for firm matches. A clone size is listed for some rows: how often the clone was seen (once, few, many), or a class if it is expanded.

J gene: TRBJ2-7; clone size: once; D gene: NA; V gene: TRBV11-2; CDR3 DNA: TGTGCCAGCAGCTGGCTGACACACGAGCAGTACTTC; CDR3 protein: CASSWLTHEQYF
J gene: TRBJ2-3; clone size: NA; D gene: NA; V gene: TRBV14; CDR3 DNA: TGTGCCAGCAGCCAAATGACGGGACCCACAGATACGCAGTATTTT; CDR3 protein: CASSQMTGPTDTQYF
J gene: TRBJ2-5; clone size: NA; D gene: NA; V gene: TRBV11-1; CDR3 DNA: TGTGCCAGCAGCTTACCGACAGGGAGGGGGGAGACCCAGTACTTC; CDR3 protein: CASSLPTGRGETQYF
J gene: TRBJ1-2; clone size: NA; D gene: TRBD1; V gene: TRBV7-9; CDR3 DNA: TGTGCCAGCAGCACCCCGGGACAGGGCTTTAACTATGGCTACACCTTC; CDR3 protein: CASSTPGQGFNYGYTF
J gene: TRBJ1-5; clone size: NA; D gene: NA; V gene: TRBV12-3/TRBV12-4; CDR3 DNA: TGTTCCTCAGGGGAGGGTCAGCCCCAGCATTTT; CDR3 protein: CSSGEGQPQHF
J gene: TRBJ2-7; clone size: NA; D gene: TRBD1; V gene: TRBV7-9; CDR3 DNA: TGTGCCAGCAGCCCCTCGGACAGGGTGGGCGAGCAGTACTTC; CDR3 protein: CASSPSDRVGEQYF
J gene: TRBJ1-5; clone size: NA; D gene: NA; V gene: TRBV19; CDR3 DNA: TGTGCCAGTAGCTCCTTTCCTCCGACGGGATATAGCAATCAGCCCCAGCATTTT; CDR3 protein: CASSSFPPTGYSNQPQHF
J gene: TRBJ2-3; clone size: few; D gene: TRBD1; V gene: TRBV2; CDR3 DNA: TGTGCCAGCAGTCAGGACAGGGGTGGCACAGATACGCAGTATTTT; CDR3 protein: CASSQDRGGTDTQYF
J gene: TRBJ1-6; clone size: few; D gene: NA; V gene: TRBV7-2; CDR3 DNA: TGTGCCAGCAGCTTAGGTTCGTTCGGGAGAACTAATTCACCCCTCCACTTT; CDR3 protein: CASSLGSFGRTNSPLHF
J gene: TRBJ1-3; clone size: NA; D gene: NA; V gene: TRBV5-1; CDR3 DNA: TGCGCCAGCAGCTTGGACAGTGGCAGATCAGGAAACACCATATATTTT; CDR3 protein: CASSLDSGRSGNTIYF
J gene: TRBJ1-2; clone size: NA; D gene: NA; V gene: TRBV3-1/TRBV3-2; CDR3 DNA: TGTGCCAGCAGCTTGGGTCGAGGCTACACCTTC; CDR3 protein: CASSLGRGYTF
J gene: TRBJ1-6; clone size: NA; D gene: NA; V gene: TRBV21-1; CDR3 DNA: TGTGCCAGCAGCATTCCGGGACTCCGCGATTCACCCCTCCACTTT; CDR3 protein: CASSIPGLRDSPLHF
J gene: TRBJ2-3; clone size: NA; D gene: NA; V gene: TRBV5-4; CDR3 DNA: TGTGCCAGCAGCTTGGACTCCCGCACAGATACGCAGTATTTT; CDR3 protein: CASSLDSRTDTQYF
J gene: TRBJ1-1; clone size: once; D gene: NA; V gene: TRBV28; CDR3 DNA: TGTGCCAGCGAACAGGGGAACACTGAAGCTTTCTTT; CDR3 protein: CASEQGNTEAFF
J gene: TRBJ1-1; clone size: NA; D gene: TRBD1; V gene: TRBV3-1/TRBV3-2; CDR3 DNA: TGTGCCAGCAGGCTCACAGGGGAATTGAGAACTGAAGCTTTCTTT; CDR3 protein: CASRLTGELRTEAFF
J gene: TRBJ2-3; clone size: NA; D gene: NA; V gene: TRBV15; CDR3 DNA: TGTGCCACCAGCAGTGATAGGGACGCCGAAACAGATACGCAGTATTTT; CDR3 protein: CATSSDRDAETDTQYF
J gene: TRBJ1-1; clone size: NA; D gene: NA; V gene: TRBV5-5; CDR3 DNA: TGTGCCAGCAGCTTGGGTGCAAACACTGAAGCTTTCTTT; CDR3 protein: CASSLGANTEAFF
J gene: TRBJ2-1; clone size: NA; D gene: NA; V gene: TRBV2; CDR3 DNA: TGTGCCAGCAGTGGGCAAGGTCGGGCTGAGCAGTTCTTC; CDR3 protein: CASSGQGRAEQFF
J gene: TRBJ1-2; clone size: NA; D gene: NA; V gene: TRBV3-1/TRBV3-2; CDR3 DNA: TGTGCCAGCAGCCAAGATCTCAGGGGAAGGGGTGGCTACACCTTC; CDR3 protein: CASSQDLRGRGGYTF
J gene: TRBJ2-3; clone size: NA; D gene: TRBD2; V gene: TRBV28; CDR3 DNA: TGTGCCAGCAGTCCGTCAGCGGGGCGCACAGATACGCAGTATTTT; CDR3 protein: CASSPSAGRTDTQYF
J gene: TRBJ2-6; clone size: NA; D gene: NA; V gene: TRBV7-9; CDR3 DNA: TGTGCCAGCAGCTATGGACGAGGTGGGGCCAACGTCCTGACTTTC; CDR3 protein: CASSYGRGGANVLTF
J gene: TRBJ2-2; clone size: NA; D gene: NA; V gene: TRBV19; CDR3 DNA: TGTGCCAGTATCGGACGGAGGACCGGGGAGCTGTTTTTT; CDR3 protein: CASIGRRTGELFF
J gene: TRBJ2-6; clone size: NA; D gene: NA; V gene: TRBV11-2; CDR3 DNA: TGTGCCAGCAGCTTCCTCTCTGGGGCCAACGTCCTGACTTTC; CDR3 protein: CASSFLSGANVLTF
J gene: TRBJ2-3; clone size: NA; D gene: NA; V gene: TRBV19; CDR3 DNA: TGTGCCAGTAGTATAGTCTACGGGCTTCGTGGCACAGATACGCAGTATTTT; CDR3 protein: CASSIVYGLRGTDTQYF
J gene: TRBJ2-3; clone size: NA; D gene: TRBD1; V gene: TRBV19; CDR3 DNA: TGTGCCAGTAGCGGGACAGGGGGTGTAGCTACGCAGTATTTT; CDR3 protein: CASSGTGGVATQYF
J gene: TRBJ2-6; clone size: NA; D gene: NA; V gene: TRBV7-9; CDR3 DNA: TGTGCCAGCAGCTCTAGGGTTTCTGAAGGGGCCAACGTCCTGACTTTC; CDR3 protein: CASSSRVSEGANVLTF
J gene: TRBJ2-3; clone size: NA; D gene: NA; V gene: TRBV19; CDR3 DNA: TGTGCCAGTAGGGTCGCAGATACGCAGTATTTT; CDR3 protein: CASRVADTQYF
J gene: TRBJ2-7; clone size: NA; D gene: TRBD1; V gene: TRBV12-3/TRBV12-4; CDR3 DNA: TGTGCCAGCAGGCCGGGACAGGGCTACGAGCAGTACTTC; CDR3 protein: CASRPGQGYEQYF
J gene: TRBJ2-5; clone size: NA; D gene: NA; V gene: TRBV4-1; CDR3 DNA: TGCGCCAGCAGCCAAGCAACAGGACTACAAGAGACCCAGTACTTC; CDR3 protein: CASSQATGLQETQYF
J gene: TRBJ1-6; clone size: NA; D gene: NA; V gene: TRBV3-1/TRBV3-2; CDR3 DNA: TGTGCCAGCAGCCCCCGGGAGGGGAGATCCTATAATTCACCCCTCCACTTT; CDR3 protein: CASSPREGRSYNSPLHF
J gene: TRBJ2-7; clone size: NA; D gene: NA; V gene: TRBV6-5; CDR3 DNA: TGTGCCAGCAGTTACGCGGGACAGTCCTACGAGCAGTACTTC; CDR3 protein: CASSYAGQSYEQYF
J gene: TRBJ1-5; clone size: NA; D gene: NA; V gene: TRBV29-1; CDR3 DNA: TGCAGCGCCAGAGATAGCAATCAGCCCCAGCATTTT; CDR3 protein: CSARDSNQPQHF
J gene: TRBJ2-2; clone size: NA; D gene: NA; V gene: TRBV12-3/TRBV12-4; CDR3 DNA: TGTGCCAACAGACAGCACTACACCGGGGAGCTGTTTTTT; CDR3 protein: CANRQHYTGELFF
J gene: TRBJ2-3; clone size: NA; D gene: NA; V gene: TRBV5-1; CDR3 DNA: TGCGCCAGCAGTCTAGGGGGAGGGGTCACAGATACGCAGTATTTT; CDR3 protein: CASSLGGGVTDTQYF
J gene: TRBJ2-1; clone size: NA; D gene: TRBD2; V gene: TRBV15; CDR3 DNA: TGTGCCACCAGCAGAGATGGGACTAGTTCCAACAATGAGCAGTTCTTC; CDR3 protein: CATSRDGTSSNNEQFF
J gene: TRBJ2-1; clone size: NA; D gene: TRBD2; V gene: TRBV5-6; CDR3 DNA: TGTGCCAGCAGCGCGAACGGACTAGCGGGGGTTCGGCAGTTCTTC; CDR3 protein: CASSANGLAGVRQFF
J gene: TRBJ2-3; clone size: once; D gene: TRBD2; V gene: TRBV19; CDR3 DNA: TGTGCCAGTAGTATGATGGCTAGCGGGAGGACAGATACGCAGTATTTT; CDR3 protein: CASSMMASGRTDTQYF
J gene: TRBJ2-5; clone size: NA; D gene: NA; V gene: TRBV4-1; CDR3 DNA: TGCGCCAGCAGCCAGGTCTTGTATGAGACCCAGTACTTC; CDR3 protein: CASSQVLYETQYF
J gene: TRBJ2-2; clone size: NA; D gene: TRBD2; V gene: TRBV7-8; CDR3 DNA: TGTGCCAGCAGCATCGGCGGGGGGGCCCGGACCGGGGAGCTGTTTTTT; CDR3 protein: CASSIGGGARTGELFF
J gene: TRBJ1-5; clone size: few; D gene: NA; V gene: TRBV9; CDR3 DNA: TGTGCCAGCAGCCCCGGGCCCAATAGCAATCAGCCCCAGCATTTT; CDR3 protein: CASSPGPNSNQPQHF
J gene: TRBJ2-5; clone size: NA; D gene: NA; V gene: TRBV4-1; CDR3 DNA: TGCGCCAGCAGCCAAGGCTCGCAAGAGACCCAGTACTTC; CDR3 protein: CASSQGSQETQYF
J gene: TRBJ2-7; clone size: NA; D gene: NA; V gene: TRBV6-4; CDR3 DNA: TGTGCCAGCAGTGACTTGATTAGCTCCTACGAGCAGTACTTC; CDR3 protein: CASSDLISSYEQYF
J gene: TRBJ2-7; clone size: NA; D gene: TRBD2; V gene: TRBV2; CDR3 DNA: TGTGCCAGCAGTGAAACCCGGACTAGCGGGACCTACGAGCAGTACTTC; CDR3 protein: CASSETRTSGTYEQYF
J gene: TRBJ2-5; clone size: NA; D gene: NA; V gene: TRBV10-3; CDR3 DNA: TGTGCCATCAGTGAGTCTAGGGAGACCCAGTACTTC; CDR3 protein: CAISESRETQYF
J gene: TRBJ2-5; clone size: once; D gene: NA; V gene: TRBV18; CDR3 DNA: TGTGCCAGCTCAGCTCCCGGGACCGCGCAAGAGACCCAGTACTTC; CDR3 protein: CASSAPGTAQETQYF
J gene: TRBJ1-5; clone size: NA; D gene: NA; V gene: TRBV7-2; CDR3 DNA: TGTGCCAGCAGCTTAAGGACGGATCAGCCCCAGCATTTT; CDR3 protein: CASSLRTDQPQHF
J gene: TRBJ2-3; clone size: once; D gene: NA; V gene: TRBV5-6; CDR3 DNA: TGTGCCAGCAGCCAAAAACTAGCCGGAAGCACAGATACGCAGTATTTT; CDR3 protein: CASSQKLAGSTDTQYF
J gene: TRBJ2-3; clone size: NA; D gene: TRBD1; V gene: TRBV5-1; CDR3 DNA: TGCGCCAGCAGCCCAGGGACAGGTTCGGGTACGCAGTATTTT; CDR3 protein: CASSPGTGSGTQYF
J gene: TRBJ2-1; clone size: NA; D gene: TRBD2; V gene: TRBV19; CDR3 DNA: TGTGCCAGTAGTATAGGTCTAGCGGGGGGGTATGAGCAGTTCTTC; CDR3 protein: CASSIGLAGGYEQFF
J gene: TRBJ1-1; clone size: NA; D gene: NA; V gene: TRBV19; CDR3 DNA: TGTGCCAGTAGTATAGACCGGGACACCGGGGCTTTCTTT; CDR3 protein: CASSIDRDTGAFF
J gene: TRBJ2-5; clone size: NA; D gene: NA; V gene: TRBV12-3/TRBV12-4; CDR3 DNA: TGTGCCAGCAGTGCCGGGTTTCAAGAGACCCAGTACTTC; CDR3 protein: CASSAGFQETQYF
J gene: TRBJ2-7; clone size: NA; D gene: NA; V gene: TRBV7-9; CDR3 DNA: TGTGCCAGCAGCCCCAGGGTTACCTACGAGCAGTACTTC; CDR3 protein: CASSPRVTYEQYF
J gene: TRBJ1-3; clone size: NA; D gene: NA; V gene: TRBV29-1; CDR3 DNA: TGCAGCGTCCTTCAGGGATCTGGAAACACCATATATTTT; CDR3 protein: CSVLQGSGNTIYF
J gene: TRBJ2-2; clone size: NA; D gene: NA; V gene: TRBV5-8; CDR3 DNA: TGTGCCAGCAGCTTGGGGTACAACACCGGGGAGCTGTTTTTT; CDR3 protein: CASSLGYNTGELFF